A single sample is the source of the 10 T cell receptor beta chains below, sequenced in a study of T cell changes during pregnancy in multiple sclerosis. Method: immunoSEQ multiplex PCR; TCRdb's copy keeps in-frame clones and lacks some. The data hold 130,000 or so clones, with 95% to 98% observed a single time. The source was peripheral blood, collected after pregnancy. These receptors originate from a female donor with multiple sclerosis, enrolled in a pregnancy study.

This clone was recorded only once. The chain joins TRBV4-1 to TRBJ2-1, with TRBD1 identical over 8 bases. There are 15 residues in the CDR3. V lost 3 bases, J lost 5 bases, and 6 bases stayed unmatched. The germline gives CDR1 MGHRA, CDR2 YSYEKL. This chain's CDR3 is CASSHLGQGNNEQFF. For the CDR3, the DNA is TGCGCCAGCAGCCACCTAGGACAGGGCAACAATGAGCAGTTCTTC.

CDR3 in DNA: TGTGCCAGCAGTTACTTAGCGGGAGGCCACAATGAGCAGTTCTTC. Protein product: CASSYLAGGHNEQFF. This chain links TRBV6-6 with TRBJ2-1, with 10 positions matching TRBD2. Trimming took 1 base from V and 5 from J; bases not matched to a gene: 2. The germline V gene encodes CDR1 MNHNY and CDR2 SVGAGI (reference sequence). CDR3 length: 15 amino acids.

V usage is TRBV27 and J usage is TRBJ2-7; 9 nucleotides agree with TRBD1. Germline V gives CDR1 MNHEY, CDR2 SMNVEV (reference sequence). With V trimmed by 4 bases and J by 6 bases, 10 bases remained unmatched. This CDR3 spans 15 amino acids. In nucleotides, the CDR3 is TGTGCCAGCAGTTCCCACCGGGACAGGGAGGTCGAGCAGTACTTC. Translation: CASSSHRDREVEQYF.

The chain combines TRBV19 with TRBJ2-1; TRBD2 agrees at 7 bases. V shed 7 bases and J 9 bases; nucleotides not matched to a gene: 9. The germline V gene has CDR1 LNHDA and CDR2 SQIVND (reference sequence). The length of the CDR3 is 13 residues. Written as DNA, the CDR3 is TGTGCCAGTAAGGTAGGACTAGTGGGTGAGCAGTTCTTC. Its protein is CASKVGLVGEQFF.

This chain connects TRBV27 to TRBJ2-5; D is perhaps TRBD1 (6 bases). The CDR3 runs 13 residues. The germline V and J ends were trimmed by 5 bases and 3 bases, with 10 bases remaining between them. Per germline, CDR1 MNHEY and CDR2 SMNVEV (reference sequence). The CDR3 reads CASSRGIKETQYF. The CDR3 bases are TGTGCCAGCAGTAGGGGGATAAAAGAGACCCAGTACTTC.

V is TRBV15 and J is TRBJ2-3; the D gene is possibly TRBD1 (6 bases). In germline, CDR1 is LNHNV, CDR2 YYDKDF (reference sequence). V lost 8 bases to trimming and J lost 2 bases, with 11 bases between them. CDR3 length: 13 amino acids. The CDR3 nucleotides read TGTGCCACCTCATGGGGGCCCACAGATACGCAGTATTTT. As protein: CATSWGPTDTQYF.

The chain joins TRBV5-1 to TRBJ2-1; 7 positions agree with TRBD2. The trim removed 6 bases at V and 7 bases at J, leaving 25 bases unmatched. CDR1 is SGHRS and CDR2 is YFSETQ in the germline V gene. CDR3 length: 19 residues. The CDR3 nucleotides are TGCGCCAGCACCCCACGACTAGCTCCTATCAATGGGGTAGGTAATGAGCAGTTCTTC. Its translation is CASTPRLAPINGVGNEQFF.

V is TRBV4-2 and J is TRBJ2-2; D not resolved. Trimming took 0 bases from V and 11 from J, leaving 10 bases between them. This CDR3 has 13 residues. Germline CDR1 reads LGHNA; CDR2 reads YNFKEQ. The CDR3 reads CASSQDLPNELFF. As DNA, the CDR3 is TGTGCCAGCAGCCAAGATCTACCCAACGAGCTGTTTTTT.

This chain joins TRBV28 and TRBJ2-5; D might be TRBD2 (6 bases). The CDR3 consists of 15 residues. Germline V gene data show CDR1 as MDHEN and CDR2 as SYDVKM. Trimming took 5 bases from V and 1 from J, leaving 14 bases between them. DNA of the CDR3: TGTGCCAGCAGTCTCCTCGGGGGAACCCAAGAGACCCAGTACTTC. Protein sequence: CASSLLGGTQETQYF.

J is TRBJ2-5 and V is TRBV2; D is unresolved. The CDR3 is made up of 13 amino acids. Trimming took off 0 bases at V and 9 bases at J, with 11 bases between the two ends. CDR1 is SNHLY, CDR2 FYNNEI, per germline. This chain's CDR3 is CASSEALPPAQYF. CDR3 sequence (DNA): TGTGCCAGCAGTGAAGCGCTTCCCCCGGCCCAGTACTTC.